The next 6 T cell receptor beta chains were all read from a single sample in a study of spatial heterogeneity in lung cancer. General observations from the study: Counts that tracked tumor mutation counts were those of expanded intratumoral alpha and beta TCRs.

Specified time point: sample taken at primary tumor resection. For these TCRs, the target antigens are not known. TCRdb independently ran MiXCR on the 5' RACE reads; one entry per CDR3 protein. The repertoire holds 7,500 to 10,000 distinct CDR3 sequences, with about 13% as singletons. The starting material was lung tumor tissue, obtained at surgery. These receptors all stem from a male donor with early-stage non-small cell lung cancer.

The V call is TRBV7-8, the J call TRBJ1-1; 7 bases fit TRBD1. V was pared by 5 bases and J by 5 bases, with 8 bases of the junction left unmatched. Germline-derived CDR1 and CDR2 are SGHVS and FQNEAQ. The CDR3 is made up of 14 amino acids. In DNA form, the CDR3 reads TGTGCCAGCAGCGCGGGACAGTCTACGACTGAAGCTTTCTTT. Translated, it gives CASSAGQSTTEAFF.

This clonotype is medium-sized (0.01 to 0.1%) by share. The chain is built from TRBV5-1 and TRBJ2-1; tentative D call: TRBD2 (5 bases). Germline lookup yields CDR1 SGHRS and CDR2 YFSETQ. The CDR3 totals 14 residues. Trimming pared 3 bases from V and 8 bases from J, leaving 15 bases between. The CDR3 DNA follows: TGCGCCAGCAGCTCTTGGTCCGGGATCGATGAGCAGTTCTTC. Translated, it gives CASSSWSGIDEQFF.

By sample fraction, this clonotype is medium-sized (0.01 to 0.1%). The chain combines TRBV10-3 with TRBJ2-7; maybe TRBD1 (6 bases). V was pared by 10 bases and J by 1 base, with 11 bases between. CDR3 size: 12 residues. The germline V gene has CDR1 ENHRY and CDR2 SYGVKD. CDR3 nucleotide sequence: TGTGCCACTAGGACAGTGTCCTACGAGCAGTACTTC. It yields the protein CATRTVSYEQYF.

This clonotype is medium-sized by share. The V and J genes are TRBV12-3 or TRBV12-4 and TRBJ1-2; TRBD1 agrees at 7 bases. Unmatched junction bases numbered 5, after V lost 5 bases and J lost 2 bases. The CDR3 loop spans 14 amino acids. Here the CDR3 DNA reads TGTGCCAGCAGTCCGCCGGGACAGAACTATGGCTACACCTTC. It is translated as CASSPPGQNYGYTF.

V usage is TRBV29-1 and J usage is TRBJ2-1, with 7 bases identical to TRBD2. The CDR3 spans 14 residues. Per germline, CDR1 SQVTM and CDR2 ANQGSEA. J lost 6 bases, V lost 3 bases, and 8 bases had no gene match. The CDR3 loop reads CSVDPSGGANEQFF. In DNA, the CDR3 is TGCAGCGTTGATCCATCGGGGGGTGCCAATGAGCAGTTCTTC.

This clonotype was recorded at least ten times. CDR3 sequence reads: CASSFIRGYPGELFF. The CDR3 bases are TGTGCCAGCAGCTTCATCAGGGGGTACCCCGGGGAGCTGTTTTTT. The chain uses TRBV11-2 and TRBJ2-2, with 7 bases that match TRBD1. The CDR3 consists of 15 residues. Trimming took 3 bases from V and 6 from J; bases not matched to a gene: 7. Looked up from germline, CDR1 is SGHAT and CDR2 is FQNNGV.